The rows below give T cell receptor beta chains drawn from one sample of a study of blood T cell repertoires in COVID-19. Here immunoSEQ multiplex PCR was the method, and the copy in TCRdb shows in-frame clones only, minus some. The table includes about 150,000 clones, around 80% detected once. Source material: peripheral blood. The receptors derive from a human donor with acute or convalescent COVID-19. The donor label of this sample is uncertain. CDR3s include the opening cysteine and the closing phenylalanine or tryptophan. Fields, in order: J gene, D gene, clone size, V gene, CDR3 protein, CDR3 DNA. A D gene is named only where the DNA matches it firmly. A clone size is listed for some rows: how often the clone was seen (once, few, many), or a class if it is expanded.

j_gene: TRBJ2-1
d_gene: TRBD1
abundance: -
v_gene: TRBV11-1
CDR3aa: CASSLREDRGRGEQFF
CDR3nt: TGTGCCAGCAGCTTACGCGAGGACAGGGGGAGAGGTGAGCAGTTCTTC

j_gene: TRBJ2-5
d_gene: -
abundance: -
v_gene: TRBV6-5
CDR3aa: CASSRGAGETQYF
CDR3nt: TGTGCCAGCTCTCGGGGGGCAGGGGAGACCCAGTACTTC

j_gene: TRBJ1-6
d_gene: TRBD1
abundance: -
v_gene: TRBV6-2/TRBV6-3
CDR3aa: CASSPGQGGSPLHF
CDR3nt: TGTGCCAGCAGCCCGGGACAGGGTGGATCACCCCTCCACTTT

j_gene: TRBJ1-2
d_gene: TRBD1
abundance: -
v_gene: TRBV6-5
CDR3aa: CASSRDRGPDGYTF
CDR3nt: TGTGCCAGCAGTCGGGACAGGGGGCCGGATGGCTACACCTTC

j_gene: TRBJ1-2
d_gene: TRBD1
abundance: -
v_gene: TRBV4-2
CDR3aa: CASSQRGQGDYGYTF
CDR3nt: TGTGCCAGCAGCCAGCGGGGACAGGGCGACTATGGCTACACCTTC

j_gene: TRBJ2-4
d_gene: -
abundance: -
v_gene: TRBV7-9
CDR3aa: CASSLARLQGRQNIQYF
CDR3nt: TGTGCCAGCAGCTTAGCTAGGCTACAGGGAAGGCAAAACATTCAGTACTTC

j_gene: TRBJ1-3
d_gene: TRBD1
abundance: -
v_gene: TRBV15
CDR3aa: CATSRDRGTGNTIYF
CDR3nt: TGTGCCACCAGCAGGGACAGGGGCACTGGAAACACCATATATTTT

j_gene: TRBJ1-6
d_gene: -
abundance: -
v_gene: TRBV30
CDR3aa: CAWSVSGSESPLHF
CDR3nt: TGTGCCTGGAGTGTAAGCGGGAGCGAATCACCCCTCCACTTT

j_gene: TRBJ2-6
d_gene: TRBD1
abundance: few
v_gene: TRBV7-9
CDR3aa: CASSPSGGRANVLTF
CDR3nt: TGTGCCAGCAGCCCTTCAGGGGGTAGAGCCAACGTCCTGACTTTC

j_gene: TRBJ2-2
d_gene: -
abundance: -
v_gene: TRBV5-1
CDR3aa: CASSLGGPTGELFF
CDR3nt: TGCGCCAGCAGCTTGGGGGGCCCCACCGGGGAGCTGTTTTTT

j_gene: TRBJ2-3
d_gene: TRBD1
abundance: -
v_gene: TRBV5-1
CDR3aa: CASSKAGTGGPDTQYF
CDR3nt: TGCGCCAGCAGCAAGGCCGGGACAGGGGGGCCAGATACGCAGTATTTT

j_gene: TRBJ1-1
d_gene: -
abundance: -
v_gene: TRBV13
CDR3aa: CASSLRGSVSAFF
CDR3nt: TGTGCCAGCAGCTTAAGAGGGTCCGTGTCAGCTTTCTTT

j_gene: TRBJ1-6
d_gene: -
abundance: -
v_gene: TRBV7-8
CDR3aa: CASSFGVNSPLHF
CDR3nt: TGTGCCAGCAGCTTCGGGGTTAATTCACCCCTCCACTTT

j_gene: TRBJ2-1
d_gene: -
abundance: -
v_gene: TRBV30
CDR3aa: CAWRGAGGNEQFF
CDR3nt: TGTGCCTGGCGGGGGGCGGGCGGCAATGAGCAGTTCTTC

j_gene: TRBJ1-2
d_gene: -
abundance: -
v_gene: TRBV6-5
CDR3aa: CASSIDSNLLLF
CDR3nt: TGTGCCAGCAGCATTGACAGTAACCTTCTCTTATTC

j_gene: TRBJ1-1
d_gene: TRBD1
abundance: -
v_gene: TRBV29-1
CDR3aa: CSVSGQGITEAFF
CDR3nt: TGCAGCGTTTCCGGACAGGGAATCACTGAAGCTTTCTTT

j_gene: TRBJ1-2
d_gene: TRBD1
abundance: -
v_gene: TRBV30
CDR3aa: CAWSVFGQGVYGYTF
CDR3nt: TGTGCCTGGAGTGTATTCGGCCAGGGGGTCTATGGCTACACCTTC

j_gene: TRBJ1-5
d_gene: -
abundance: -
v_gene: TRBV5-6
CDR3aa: CASSPGQINQPQHF
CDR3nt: TGTGCCAGCTCGCCCGGACAGATAAATCAGCCCCAGCATTTT

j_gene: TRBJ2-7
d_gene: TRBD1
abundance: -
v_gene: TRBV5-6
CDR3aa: CASSLERRGTGLNEQYF
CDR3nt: TGTGCCAGCAGCTTGGAACGCCGGGGGACAGGGCTGAACGAGCAGTACTTC

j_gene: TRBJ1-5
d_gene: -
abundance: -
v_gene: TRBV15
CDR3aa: CATSRDGFDQPQHF
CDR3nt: TGTGCCACCAGCAGAGACGGTTTTGATCAGCCCCAGCATTTT

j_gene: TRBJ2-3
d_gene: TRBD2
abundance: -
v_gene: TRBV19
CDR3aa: CASSRREGTDTQYF
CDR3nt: TGTGCCAGTAGTAGACGGGAGGGCACAGATACGCAGTATTTT

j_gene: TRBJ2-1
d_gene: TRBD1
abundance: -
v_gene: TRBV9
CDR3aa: CASSGGDRAFSDEQFF
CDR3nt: TGTGCCAGCAGCGGAGGGGACAGGGCTTTCTCTGATGAGCAGTTCTTC

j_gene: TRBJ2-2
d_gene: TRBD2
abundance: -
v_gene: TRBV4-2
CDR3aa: CASSRTTSGGAWDTGELFF
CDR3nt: TGTGCCAGCAGTCGCACGACTAGCGGGGGGGCCTGGGACACCGGGGAGCTGTTTTTT

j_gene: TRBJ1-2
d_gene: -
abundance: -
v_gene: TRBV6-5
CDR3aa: CASSSSGTDYGYTF
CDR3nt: TGTGCCAGCAGTTCGTCGGGGACTGACTATGGCTACACCTTC

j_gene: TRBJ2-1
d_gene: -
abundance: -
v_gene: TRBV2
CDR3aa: CASSVIEQFF
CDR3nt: TGTGCCAGCAGTGTAATTGAGCAGTTCTTC

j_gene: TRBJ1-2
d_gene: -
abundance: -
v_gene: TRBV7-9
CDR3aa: CASSLEPNAGARGYTF
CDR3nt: TGTGCCAGCAGCTTAGAACCGAATGCAGGGGCGAGGGGCTACACCTTC

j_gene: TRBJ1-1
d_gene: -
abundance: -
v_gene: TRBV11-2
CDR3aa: CASSLRGWSTEAFF
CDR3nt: TGTGCCAGCAGCTTACGGGGATGGAGCACTGAAGCTTTCTTT

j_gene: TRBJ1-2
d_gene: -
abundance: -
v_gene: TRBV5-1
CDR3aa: CASSLRGNGYTF
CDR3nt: TGCGCCAGCAGTTTGCGGGGGAATGGCTACACCTTC

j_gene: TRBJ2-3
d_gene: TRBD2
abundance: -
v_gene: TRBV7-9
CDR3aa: CASSLGGGANTDTQYF
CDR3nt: TGTGCCAGCAGCTTAGGCGGGGGGGCGAACACAGATACGCAGTATTTT

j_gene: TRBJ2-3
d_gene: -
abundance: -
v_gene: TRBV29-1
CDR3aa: CSVSGSSERTDTQYF
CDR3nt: TGCAGCGTTTCCGGATCTAGCGAGCGCACAGATACGCAGTATTTT

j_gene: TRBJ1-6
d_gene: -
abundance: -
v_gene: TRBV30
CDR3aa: CAWSVGINSPLHF
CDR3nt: TGTGCCTGGAGTGTCGGGATTAATTCACCCCTCCACTTT

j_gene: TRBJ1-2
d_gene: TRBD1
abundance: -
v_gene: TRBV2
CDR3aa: CASSEVTGSGYTF
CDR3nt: TGTGCCAGCAGTGAGGTGACAGGGAGTGGCTACACCTTC

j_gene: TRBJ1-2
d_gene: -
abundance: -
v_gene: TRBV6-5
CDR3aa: CASNRDSRQDGYTF
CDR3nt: TGTGCCAGCAACCGGGACTCCCGGCAGGATGGCTACACCTTC

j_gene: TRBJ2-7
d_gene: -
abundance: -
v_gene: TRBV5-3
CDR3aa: CARSLNGFHFTYEQYF
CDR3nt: TGTGCCAGAAGCTTGAACGGTTTCCATTTCACGTACGAGCAGTACTTC

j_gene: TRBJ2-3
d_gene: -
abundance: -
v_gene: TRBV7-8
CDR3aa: CASSPPVRGRRTDTQYF
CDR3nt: TGTGCCAGCAGCCCCCCAGTCAGGGGGAGGAGGACAGATACGCAGTATTTT

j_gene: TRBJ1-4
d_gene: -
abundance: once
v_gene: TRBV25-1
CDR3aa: CASRQGLEKLFF
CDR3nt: TGTGCCAGCAGACAGGGTTTAGAAAAACTGTTTTTT

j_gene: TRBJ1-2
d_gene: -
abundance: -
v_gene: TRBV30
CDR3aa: CATRAGRPSGGYTF
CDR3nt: TGTGCCACCAGAGCGGGACGGCCCTCGGGCGGCTACACCTTC

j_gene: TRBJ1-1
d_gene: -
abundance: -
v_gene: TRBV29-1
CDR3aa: CSSGRNTEAFF
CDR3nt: TGCAGCTCGGGGAGGAACACTGAAGCTTTCTTT

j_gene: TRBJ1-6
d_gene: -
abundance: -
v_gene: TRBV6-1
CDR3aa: CASRFRGGDSPLHF
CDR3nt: TGTGCCAGCAGATTTCGCGGCGGTGATTCACCCCTCCACTTT

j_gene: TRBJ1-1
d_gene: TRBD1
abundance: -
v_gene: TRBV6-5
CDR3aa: CASTPGGTEAFF
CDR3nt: TGTGCCAGCACCCCAGGGGGCACTGAAGCTTTCTTT

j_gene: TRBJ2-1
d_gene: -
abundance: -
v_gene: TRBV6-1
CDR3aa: CASSEFSGFNNEQFF
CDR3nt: TGTGCCAGCAGTGAATTTAGCGGCTTCAACAATGAGCAGTTCTTC

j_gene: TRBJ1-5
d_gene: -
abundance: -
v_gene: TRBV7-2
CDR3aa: CASSPWGGSNQPQHF
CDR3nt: TGTGCCAGCAGCCCTTGGGGGGGTAGCAATCAGCCCCAGCATTTT

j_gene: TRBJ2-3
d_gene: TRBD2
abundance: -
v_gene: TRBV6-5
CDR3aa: CASSYQASGAPDTQYF
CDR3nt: TGTGCCAGCAGTTACCAGGCTAGCGGGGCCCCAGATACGCAGTATTTT

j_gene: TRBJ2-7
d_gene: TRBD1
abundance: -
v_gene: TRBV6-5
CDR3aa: CASTHGTGSYEQYF
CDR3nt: TGTGCCAGCACCCATGGGACAGGATCCTACGAGCAGTACTTC

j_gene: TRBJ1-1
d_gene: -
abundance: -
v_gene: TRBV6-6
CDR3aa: CASRSPEAFF
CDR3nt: TGTGCCAGCAGGAGCCCGGAAGCTTTCTTT

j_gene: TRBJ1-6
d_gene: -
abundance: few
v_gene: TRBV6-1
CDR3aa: CASSEMYNNSPLHF
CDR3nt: TGTGCCAGCAGTGAAATGTACAACAATTCACCCCTCCACTTT

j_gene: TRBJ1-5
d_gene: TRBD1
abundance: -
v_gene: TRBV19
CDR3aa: CASSPKTGSSNQPQHF
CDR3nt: TGTGCCAGTAGTCCTAAGACAGGGTCTAGCAATCAGCCCCAGCATTTT

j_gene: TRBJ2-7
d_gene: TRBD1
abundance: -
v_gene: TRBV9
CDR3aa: CASSFRTGPGYEQYF
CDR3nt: TGTGCCAGCAGCTTCAGGACAGGGCCTGGCTACGAGCAGTACTTC

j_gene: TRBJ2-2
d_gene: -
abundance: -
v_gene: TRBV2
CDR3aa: CASRPQGWTGELFF
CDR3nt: TGTGCCAGCAGGCCACAGGGTTGGACCGGGGAGCTGTTTTTT

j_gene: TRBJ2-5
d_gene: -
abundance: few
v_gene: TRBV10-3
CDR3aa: CAYQRGIQETQYF
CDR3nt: TGTGCTTACCAAAGGGGTATACAAGAGACCCAGTACTTC

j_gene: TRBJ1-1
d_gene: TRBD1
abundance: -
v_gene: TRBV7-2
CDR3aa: CASSLDRGLNTEAFF
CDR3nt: TGTGCCAGCAGCTTAGACAGGGGGCTGAACACTGAAGCTTTCTTT

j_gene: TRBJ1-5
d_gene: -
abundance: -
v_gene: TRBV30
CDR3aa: CAWSQGFNSNQPQHF
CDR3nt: TGTGCCTGGTCCCAGGGATTTAATAGCAATCAGCCCCAGCATTTT

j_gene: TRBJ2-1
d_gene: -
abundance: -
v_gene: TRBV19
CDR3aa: CASSMTPGAEQFF
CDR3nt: TGTGCCAGTAGTATGACACCAGGGGCTGAGCAGTTCTTC

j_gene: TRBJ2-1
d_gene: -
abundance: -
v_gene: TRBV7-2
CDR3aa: CASSLGGGALLYNEQFF
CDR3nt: TGTGCCAGCAGCTTAGGAGGAGGGGCCCTCCTCTACAATGAGCAGTTCTTC

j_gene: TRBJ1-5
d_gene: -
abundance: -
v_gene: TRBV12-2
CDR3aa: CASRSQGGNQPQHF
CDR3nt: TGTGCAAGTCGGTCACAAGGGGGAAATCAGCCCCAGCATTTT

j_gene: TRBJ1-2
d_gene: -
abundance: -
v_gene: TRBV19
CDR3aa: CASSPGFGYTF
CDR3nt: TGTGCCAGTAGTCCAGGGTTTGGCTACACCTTC

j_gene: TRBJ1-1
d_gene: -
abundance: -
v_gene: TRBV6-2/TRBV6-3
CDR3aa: CASSSGRTEAFF
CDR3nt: TGTGCCAGCAGTTCGGGTCGAACTGAAGCTTTCTTT